The 27 T cell receptor beta chains in this list originate from one sample, sequenced in a study of T cell clusters in autoimmune cytopenias. Some 38,000 genome equivalents of blood DNA were amplified for TRB. One tube held mixed TRB-A and TRB-B primer pools for touch-down PCR. TCRdb reprocessed the multiplex PCR reads, with one entry per CDR3 protein and no DNA. The repertoire table contains about 3,500 distinct CDR3 sequences. Sequencing input: peripheral blood. Every receptor here comes from a human donor with an autoimmune cytopenia or autoimmune hepatitis (not recorded which).

Judged by frequency, this clonotype is large. The chain combines TRBV29-1 with TRBJ2-3; TCRdb's D call, TRBD2, is unchecked because there is no DNA. This CDR3 has 17 residues. Germline V gene lookup returns CDR1 SQVTM and CDR2 ANQGSEA. The CDR3 sequence is CSVEDQREEGLTDTQYF.

Frequency places this clonotype as medium-sized. The rearrangement links TRBV24-1 to TRBJ2-5; as DNA is missing, the TRBD2 call by TCRdb cannot be tested. The CDR3 consists of 16 residues. Germline values: CDR1 KGHDR, CDR2 SFDVKD. The chain's CDR3 is CATSEPGVAGGETQYF.

The rearrangement links TRBV28 to TRBJ2-3; TCRdb outputs TRBD2, but without DNA this stays unchecked. Looked up from germline, CDR1 is MDHEN and CDR2 is SYDVKM. The CDR3 consists of 18 residues. The CDR3 spells CASSFPPTSRRGTDTQYF.

The genes are TRBV28 and TRBJ1-4; the D call of TRBD1 rests on TCRdb alone, since no DNA is present to check it. This CDR3 is 15 amino acids long. CDR1 and CDR2 (germline): MDHEN, SYDVKM. The chain's CDR3 is CASSRPVATNEKLFF. Full variable domain (missing parts from reference TRBV28 and TRBJ1-4): DVKVTQSSRYLVKRTGEKVFLECVQDMDHENMFWYRQDPGLGLRLIYFSYDVKMKEKGDIPEGYSVSREKKERFSLILESASTNQTSMYLCASSRPVATNEKLFFGSGTQLSVL.

The chain has TRBV20-1 and TRBJ2-2; the TCRdb D gene call, TRBD2, has no DNA to confirm it. The CDR3 spans 15 residues. The germline gives CDR1 DFQATT, CDR2 SNEGSKA (reference sequence). CDR3 amino acids: CSTIKSGLVNGELFF.

The rearrangement links TRBV7-9 to TRBJ1-1. CDR3 length: 17 residues. In germline, CDR1 is SEHNR, CDR2 FQNEAQ (reference sequence). The CDR3 is CASSFFTGILFNTEAFF. The complete variable domain, with remaining parts taken from reference TRBV7-9 and TRBJ1-1, reads DTGVSQNPRHKITKRGQNVTFRCDPISEHNRLYWYRQTLGQGPEFLTYFQNEAQLEKSRLLSDRFSAERPKGSFSTLEIQRTEQGDSAMYLCASSFFTGILFNTEAFFGQGTRLTVV.

Measured by frequency, this clonotype is medium-sized (0.01 to 0.1%). CDR3 residues: CASSFGLDATLAKNIQYF. V gene TRBV5-5 combines with J gene TRBJ2-4; as DNA is missing, the TRBD2 call by TCRdb cannot be tested. Germline values: CDR1 SGHKS, CDR2 YYEKEE (reference sequence). This CDR3 region has 18 residues.

In terms of frequency, this clonotype is medium-sized (0.01 to 0.1%). The V and J genes are TRBV18 and TRBJ1-5. CDR1 KGHSH and CDR2 LQKENI come from the germline V gene. This CDR3 has 16 amino acids. This chain's CDR3 is CASSPQSRNSNQPQHF.

The chain couples TRBV20-1 to TRBJ1-5. CDR3 length: 11 residues. Germline V gene data show CDR1 as DFQATT and CDR2 as SNEGSKA (reference sequence). This CDR3 reads CSVSPNQPQHF.

The rearrangement joins TRBV7-9 to TRBJ2-5; TCRdb picks TRBD1, but there is no DNA to check that call. The CDR3 length is 14 residues. Germline-derived CDR1 and CDR2 are SEHNR and FQNEAQ (reference sequence). The CDR3 spells CASSLAAGVGTQYF.

Its frequency marks this clonotype as medium-sized. V is TRBV18 and J is TRBJ1-5; there is no DNA to check the TCRdb D call of TRBD1. CDR3 size: 16 residues. Looked up from germline, CDR1 is KGHSH and CDR2 is LQKENI. CDR3 residues: CASSSQGALSNQPQHF. The entire variable domain, with the rest obtained from reference TRBV18 and TRBJ1-5, is as follows: NAGVMQNPRHLVRRRGQEARLRCSPMKGHSHVYWYRQLPEEGLKFMVYLQKENIIDESGMPKERFSAEFPKEGPSILRIQQVVRGDSAAYFCASSSQGALSNQPQHFGDGTRLSIL.

By frequency, this clonotype registers medium-sized. The rearrangement joins TRBV19 to TRBJ2-1; the D call of TRBD1 rests on TCRdb alone, since no DNA is present to check it. Germline loops: CDR1 LNHDA, CDR2 SQIVND (reference sequence). The CDR3 is 16 residues long. CDR3 residues: CATRVSRGFSYNEQFF.

In terms of frequency, this clonotype is medium-sized. The V and J genes are TRBV18 and TRBJ2-3; TCRdb proposes TRBD2, but this gene call is untestable without DNA. In germline, CDR1 is KGHSH, CDR2 LQKENI. The CDR3 loop spans 17 amino acids. The CDR3: CASSPGLAGGYTDTQYF.

Frequency places this clonotype as medium-sized. The rearrangement uses TRBV5-6 and TRBJ2-1. This CDR3 spans 14 amino acids. Germline V gene lookup returns CDR1 SGHDT and CDR2 YYEEEE. CDR3 amino acids: CASSFGPFYNEQFF. Complete variable domain (other parts from reference TRBV5-6 and TRBJ2-1): DAGVTQSPTHLIKTRGQQVTLRCSPKSGHDTVSWYQQALGQGPQFIFQYYEEEERQRGNFPDRFSGHQFPNYSSELNVNALLLGDSALYLCASSFGPFYNEQFFGPGTRLTVL.

This clonotype is identified as medium-sized from frequency. Here the CDR3 reads CASSLERGTNEKLFF. The chain has TRBV5-1 and TRBJ1-4. The length of the CDR3 is 15 residues. Germline CDR1 SGHRS, CDR2 YFSETQ.

J is TRBJ2-5 and V is TRBV14; TCRdb calls TRBD2, which cannot be checked without DNA. The length of the CDR3 is 17 residues. The germline CDR1 and CDR2 sequences are SGHDN and FVKESK. The CDR3 loop reads CASSPRLAGGSQETQYF.

This clonotype is labeled medium-sized based on frequency. This rearrangement joins TRBV10-3 to TRBJ1-2. Germline-derived CDR1 and CDR2 are ENHRY and SYGVKD. The CDR3 extends over 12 amino acids. The CDR3 spells CAIREQNYGYTF.

Its frequency marks this clonotype as large (0.1 to 1%). The rearrangement joins TRBV6-5 to TRBJ2-3; as DNA is missing, the TRBD2 call by TCRdb cannot be tested. This CDR3 has 13 amino acids. CDR1 MNHEY and CDR2 SVGAGI come from the germline V gene. The CDR3 sequence is CASRGLAADTQYF.

By frequency, this clonotype registers large. This chain links TRBV29-1 with TRBJ2-1; TCRdb reports TRBD2, a call that lacks DNA to check it against. The V gene's germline CDR1 is SQVTM and CDR2 ANQGSEA. The CDR3 contains 14 residues. The CDR3 region is CSARGSGGYNEQFF.

Its frequency marks this clonotype as medium-sized. This chain connects TRBV5-4 to TRBJ1-1. The CDR3 has 15 residues. Per the germline V gene, CDR1 is SGHNT and CDR2 is YYREEE (reference sequence). The CDR3 here is CASKGGEEANTEAFF.

This clonotype is medium-sized by frequency. The CDR3 region is CASTRTGGSEKLFF. The J gene is TRBJ1-4, the V gene TRBV19; TCRdb's D call, TRBD1, is unchecked because there is no DNA. The CDR3 is 14 amino acids. Looked up from germline, CDR1 is LNHDA and CDR2 is SQIVND (reference sequence).

This clonotype registers medium-sized by frequency. The CDR3 loop reads CSAPGTGSSKLFF. This chain uses TRBV20-1 with TRBJ1-4; TCRdb designates TRBD1, a call that cannot be tested without DNA. Per the germline V gene, CDR1 is DFQATT and CDR2 is SNEGSKA (reference sequence). The CDR3 has 13 residues.

The rearrangement links TRBV7-9 to TRBJ1-5; the D call of TRBD1 rests on TCRdb alone, since no DNA is present to check it. Looked up from germline, CDR1 is SEHNR and CDR2 is FQNEAQ (reference sequence). This CDR3 has 14 amino acids. The CDR3 reads CASSIPGEGQPQHF.

This clonotype is identified as large from frequency. The CDR3 region is CASSVSGSTDTQYF. The V and J genes are TRBV6-4 and TRBJ2-3; as DNA is missing, the TRBD2 call by TCRdb cannot be tested. CDR3 length equals 14 residues. Germline CDR1 MRHNA, CDR2 SNTAGT.

Measured by frequency, this clonotype is medium-sized. The chain has TRBV24-1 and TRBJ2-2; TCRdb names TRBD2, which stays unverified in the absence of DNA. In germline, CDR1 is KGHDR, CDR2 SFDVKD. There are 15 residues in the CDR3. CDR3 region: CATSRVAGVTGELFF.

This clonotype ranks as large (0.1 to 1%) in terms of frequency. The V and J genes are TRBV19 and TRBJ2-6. The CDR3 runs 15 residues. Germline V lookup: CDR1 LNHDA, CDR2 SQIVND (reference sequence). Here the CDR3 reads CASRAGDLGANVLTF. Combining the CDR3 with reference TRBV19 and TRBJ2-6 gives the whole variable domain DGGITQSPKYLFRKEGQNVTLSCEQNLNHDAMYWYRQDPGQGLRLIYYSQIVNDFQKGDIAEGYSVSREKKESFPLTVTSAQKNPTAFYLCASRAGDLGANVLTFGAGSRLTVL.

This clonotype ranks as medium-sized in terms of frequency. The chain has TRBV6-5 and TRBJ1-5; without DNA, the TCRdb call of TRBD1 cannot be checked. The CDR3 runs 19 residues. The germline CDR1 and CDR2 sequences are MNHEY and SVGAGI. The CDR3 sequence is CASSYSTPDVRYSNQPQHF.